A selection of T cell receptor beta chains follows, all from one sample in a study of cytomegalovirus exposure and HLA in healthy donors. The method was immunoSEQ multiplex PCR; TCRdb's version includes in-frame clones alone and lacks a portion of them. The sample has some 79,000 clones; just under 95% are singletons. Specimen: PBMCs. All receptors come from a woman under 30 in good health and CMV-seropositive. Both conserved end residues are part of each CDR3. A D gene is named only where the DNA matches it firmly. A clone size is listed for some rows: how often the clone was seen (once, few, many), or a class if it is expanded.

D: TRBD2
size: .
V: TRBV15
J: TRBJ2-2
DNA: TGTGCCACCAGAGTTGGGGGGGAGGACACCGGGGAGCTGTTTTTT
CDR3: CATRVGGEDTGELFF

D: .
size: once
V: TRBV19
J: TRBJ2-6
DNA: TGTGCCAGTAGTATAGCGGGGAGTGGGGCCAACGTCCTGACTTTC
CDR3: CASSIAGSGANVLTF

D: TRBD2
size: .
V: TRBV7-2
J: TRBJ2-7
DNA: TGTGCCAGCAGCTCCCCCCCCCTAGCGGGGGGCCGACAGTACTTC
CDR3: CASSSPPLAGGRQYF

D: TRBD2
size: .
V: TRBV7-2
J: TRBJ2-1
DNA: TGTGCCAGCACCGAAGGGGGGACTAGCGGCCCCTACAATGAGCAGTTCTTC
CDR3: CASTEGGTSGPYNEQFF

D: .
size: .
V: TRBV19
J: TRBJ1-2
DNA: TGTGCCAGTAGACCCCCAGGGCTAAGTGGCTACACCTTC
CDR3: CASRPPGLSGYTF

D: .
size: .
V: TRBV7-2
J: TRBJ1-2
DNA: TGTGCCAGCAGCTTAGTCGAGGGTTCTAACTATGGCTACACCTTC
CDR3: CASSLVEGSNYGYTF

D: .
size: once
V: TRBV7-8
J: TRBJ1-1
DNA: TGTGCCAGCAGCTTAGTCAGGGGACCGTCATCCCCCTTGGGCACTGAAGCTTTCTTT
CDR3: CASSLVRGPSSPLGTEAFF

D: .
size: .
V: TRBV18
J: TRBJ2-2
DNA: TGTGCCAGCTCTCCATGGGACTCGACGAACACCGGGGAGCTGTTTTTT
CDR3: CASSPWDSTNTGELFF

D: TRBD2
size: .
V: TRBV5-4
J: TRBJ2-3
DNA: TGTGCCAGCAGCTTGGCTAGCGGAAAAGGGAATACGCAGTATTTT
CDR3: CASSLASGKGNTQYF

D: .
size: once
V: TRBV11-1
J: TRBJ1-1
DNA: TGTGCCAGCAGCTGGGGACAGAACACTGAAGCTTTCTTT
CDR3: CASSWGQNTEAFF

D: .
size: few
V: TRBV5-6
J: TRBJ1-1
DNA: TGTGCCAGCAGCCCGGGACTTGGGGCTGAAGCTTTCTTT
CDR3: CASSPGLGAEAFF

D: .
size: .
V: TRBV5-4
J: TRBJ2-1
DNA: TGTGCCAGCAGCTTGGAAGGCGGGATCGCATACAATGAGCAGTTCTTC
CDR3: CASSLEGGIAYNEQFF

D: .
size: .
V: TRBV27
J: TRBJ1-6
DNA: TGTGCCAGCAGATGGGGGACAATTGGGTCACCCCTCCACTTT
CDR3: CASRWGTIGSPLHF

D: .
size: .
V: TRBV19
J: TRBJ1-2
DNA: TGTGCCAGTAAGGGCAGGGGTCGGTCCGTCTATGGCTACACCTTC
CDR3: CASKGRGRSVYGYTF

D: .
size: .
V: TRBV5-4
J: TRBJ1-1
DNA: TGTGCCAGCAGCTTGGGGGGGGGCCGGGACACTGAAGCTTTCTTT
CDR3: CASSLGGGRDTEAFF

D: TRBD1
size: .
V: TRBV6-6
J: TRBJ1-5
DNA: TGTGCCAGCAGTACAGGGGTAAATCAGCCCCAGCATTTT
CDR3: CASSTGVNQPQHF